The 26 T cell receptor beta chains given below trace back to one sample, sequenced in a study of blood T cell repertoires in COVID-19. Method: immunoSEQ multiplex PCR; TCRdb's copy keeps in-frame clones and lacks some. In the table there are about 190,000 clones, approximately 80% of which are singletons. Sequencing was done on a sample of PBMCs or T cells enriched from blood (not recorded which). The receptors derive from a woman aged 45-60 years who had recovered from COVID-19.

The rearrangement links TRBV5-1 to TRBJ2-1; 7 bases fit TRBD1. The V and J ends lost 4 bases and 0 bases, in that order; junction bases with no gene match: 4. Germline CDR1 SGHRS, CDR2 YFSETQ. The CDR3 is 15 amino acids. CDR3 nucleotides: TGCGCCAGCAGCATAGGGACAGACTCCTACAATGAGCAGTTCTTC. Its protein product is CASSIGTDSYNEQFF.

This chain joins TRBV5-5 and TRBJ2-5; 12 bases are a match to TRBD2. The CDR3 has 15 amino acids. Per germline, CDR1 SGHKS and CDR2 YYEKEE (reference sequence). After removal of 4 bases from V and 5 bases from J, the junction contained 6 bases not matched to a gene. CDR3 bases: TGTGCCAGCAGCACCGGACTAGCGGGATGGGAGACCCAGTACTTC. Its protein is CASSTGLAGWETQYF.

The chain is built from TRBV10-3 and TRBJ1-2; 7 bases line up with TRBD1. Per germline, CDR1 ENHRY and CDR2 SYGVKD. CDR3 length: 13 residues. J was trimmed by 4 bases and V by 4 bases; bases with no gene match: 3. CDR3 sequence: CAISGGTVYGYTF. For the CDR3, the DNA is TGTGCCATCAGTGGGGGGACAGTCTATGGCTACACCTTC.

The chain is built from TRBV28 and TRBJ1-5, with unresolved D. V gave up 7 bases and J gave up 1 base, with 23 bases separating them. The CDR3 sequence is 18 residues long. Germline V lookup: CDR1 MDHEN, CDR2 SYDVKM. CDR3 nucleotide sequence: TGTGCCAGCACAATGTCTGGCAGGTCCCCCGCCAGCAATCAGCCCCAGCATTTT. Its protein is CASTMSGRSPASNQPQHF.

This clone has a count of ten or more. V usage is TRBV27 and J usage is TRBJ1-5; TRBD1 matches 9 bases. The junction had 2 bases not matched to a gene; V was cut back by 2 bases and J by 9 bases. The CDR3 is made up of 13 amino acids. Germline lookup yields CDR1 MNHEY and CDR2 SMNVEV (reference sequence). CDR3 amino acids: CASSLGQGRPQHF. The CDR3 coding sequence is TGTGCCAGCAGTTTAGGACAGGGGAGGCCCCAGCATTTT.

The chain has TRBV5-5 and TRBJ2-1; D gene uncertain. The CDR3 sequence is 16 residues long. Trimming took 4 bases from V and 3 from J, leaving 17 bases between them. Looked up from germline, CDR1 is SGHKS and CDR2 is YYEKEE (reference sequence). The CDR3 here is CASSLATIVGYNEQFF. CDR3 nucleotide sequence: TGTGCCAGCAGCCTGGCCACTATCGTAGGCTACAATGAGCAGTTCTTC.

V usage is TRBV15 and J usage is TRBJ2-2; D gene uncertain. This CDR3 has 13 residues. V was cut by 0 bases and J by 7 bases, with 6 bases left in between. The germline V gene encodes CDR1 LNHNV and CDR2 YYDKDF (reference sequence). The CDR3 spells CATSRDFIGELFF. The CDR3 coding sequence is TGTGCCACCAGCAGAGATTTCATCGGGGAGCTGTTTTTT.

This clone was picked up a small number of times. The V call is TRBV19, the J call TRBJ2-1; 11 nucleotides align to TRBD2. J was trimmed by 6 bases and V by 5 bases; bases with no gene match: 9. The CDR3 is made up of 16 amino acids. From germline, CDR1 is LNHDA and CDR2 SQIVND (reference sequence). CDR3: CASSFSPTSGTNEQFF. Here the CDR3 DNA reads TGTGCCAGTAGTTTCTCCCCGACTAGCGGGACCAATGAGCAGTTCTTC.

This clone was seen repeatedly, ten times or more. The rearrangement uses TRBV29-1 and TRBJ1-4, with D possibly TRBD1 on 5 matching bases. The germline CDR1 and CDR2 sequences are SQVTM and ANQGSEA. This CDR3 is 13 amino acids long. V gave up 7 bases and J gave up 3 bases, with 12 bases separating them. This CDR3 reads CSANRIANEKLFF. In nucleotides, the CDR3 is TGCAGCGCGAACAGGATAGCTAATGAAAAACTGTTTTTT.

This chain joins TRBV14 and TRBJ2-2; 9 bases fit TRBD2. CDR1 is SGHDN and CDR2 is FVKESK in the germline V gene. The CDR3 loop spans 14 amino acids. J gave up 5 bases and V 4 bases, and 2 bases lay outside the gene matches. CDR3 coding DNA: TGTGCCAGCAGCCCCGGACTAGCGACCGGGGAGCTGTTTTTT. Amino acid sequence: CASSPGLATGELFF.

The chain recombines TRBV27 with TRBJ2-7, with TRBD1 matching 7 bases. V lost 2 bases, J lost 6 bases, and 7 bases stayed unmatched. CDR1 is MNHEY and CDR2 is SMNVEV in the germline V gene (reference sequence). This CDR3 is built from 14 residues. The DNA of the CDR3 is TGTGCCAGCAGTTTAGTGGACAGGTTTGGCGAGCAGTACTTC. It codes for CASSLVDRFGEQYF.

This rearrangement joins TRBV5-1 to TRBJ2-2; 10 positions agree with TRBD2. V shed 1 base, J shed 7 bases, and the junction held 4 bases outside the gene matches. Germline CDR1 and CDR2: SGHRS and YFSETQ. The CDR3 covers 15 residues. The CDR3 sequence is CASSLSSGSGGELFF. CDR3 nucleotide sequence: TGCGCCAGCAGCTTGTCTAGCGGGAGCGGCGGGGAGCTGTTTTTT.

This sequence joins TRBV6-5 and TRBJ2-7; no firm D call. The V gene's germline CDR1 is MNHEY and CDR2 SVGAGI. V gave up 6 bases and J gave up 0 bases, with 9 bases separating them. This CDR3 spans 13 amino acids. The CDR3 protein is CASRSLSSYEQYF. CDR3 sequence (DNA): TGTGCCAGCAGAAGCTTAAGCTCCTACGAGCAGTACTTC.

This clone was seen only a few times. V is TRBV28 and J is TRBJ1-2; possibly TRBD1 for D (5 bases). The V gene lost 4 bases and the J gene lost 12 bases, with 18 bases spanning the gap. This CDR3 region has 13 residues. From germline, CDR1 is MDHEN and CDR2 SYDVKM. CDR3 in DNA: TGTGCCAGCAGTTCCCCCCCAGGGCACCTACACACCTTC. Translating gives CASSSPPGHLHTF.

With respect to this clone: The same CDR3 is also encoded by other DNA sequences in this sample. The chain links TRBV5-5 to TRBJ2-3, with 13 bases that match TRBD2. V was pared by 0 bases and J by 3 bases, with 1 base of the junction left unmatched. CDR1 is SGHKS and CDR2 is YYEKEE in the germline V gene (reference sequence). The CDR3 is 16 amino acids. CDR3 residues: CASSLAGLAGTDTQYF. Here the CDR3 DNA reads TGTGCCAGCAGCTTGGCGGGACTAGCGGGAACAGATACGCAGTATTTT.

The V call is TRBV4-2, the J call TRBJ2-2; 9 nucleotides agree with TRBD2. Germline V gene sequence: CDR1 LGHNA, CDR2 YNFKEQ. Germline trimming cut 4 bases from V and 4 bases from J; bases unmatched to any gene: 13. CDR3 size: 18 residues. CDR3 residues: CASSPLLSGGGPTGELFF. CDR3 nucleotide sequence: TGTGCCAGCAGCCCTCTCCTTAGCGGGGGCGGACCCACCGGGGAGCTGTTTTTT.

The chain employs TRBV7-9 and TRBJ2-1; 13 bases are shared with TRBD2. The CDR3 is 16 residues long. Germline loops: CDR1 SEHNR, CDR2 FQNEAQ (reference sequence). With V trimmed by 6 bases and J by 5 bases, 7 bases remained unmatched. In nucleotides, the CDR3 is TGTGCCAGCAGGCGCGGGGGACTAGCGGGACACAATGAGCAGTTCTTC. This encodes CASRRGGLAGHNEQFF.

This chain joins TRBV11-2 and TRBJ1-4, with 7 bases aligning to TRBD1. With 4 bases clipped from V and 3 bases from J, the junction kept 5 bases outside the gene matches. The CDR3 spans 15 residues. Germline-derived CDR1 and CDR2 are SGHAT and FQNNGV. CDR3 loop: CASSSTGIPNEKLFF. The CDR3 nucleotides read TGTGCCAGCAGCTCGACAGGGATTCCTAATGAAAAACTGTTTTTT.

V usage is TRBV7-2 and J usage is TRBJ2-3, with D tentatively TRBD2 (5 bases). The ends were cut back, 3 bases at V and 5 bases at J, with 9 bases in the middle. The CDR3 is 13 amino acids. Germline assignment: CDR1 SGHTA and CDR2 FQGNSA. The CDR3 is CASSFGEGDTQYF. The CDR3 DNA is TGTGCCAGCAGCTTCGGAGAGGGAGATACGCAGTATTTT.

The table lists this clone with a count of one. The gene calls are TRBV27 and TRBJ1-1; D possibly corresponds to TRBD1 (5 bases). Trimming left V 3 bases short and J 4 bases short, with 18 bases between. Germline loops: CDR1 MNHEY, CDR2 SMNVEV (reference sequence). This CDR3 region has 16 residues. CDR3 protein: CASSFKPPGLVTEAFF. The CDR3 DNA sequence: TGTGCCAGCAGTTTTAAGCCCCCAGGGCTGGTCACTGAAGCTTTCTTT.

V is TRBV7-6 and J is TRBJ1-5; D is perhaps TRBD1 (6 bases). The CDR3 contains 16 residues. Trimming cost V 6 bases and J 0 bases, with 15 bases left between them. Germline CDR1 reads SGHVS; CDR2 reads FNYEAQ. CDR3 amino acids: CASSLLQGNSNQPQHF. The CDR3 nucleotides read TGTGCCAGCAGTTTATTACAGGGAAATAGCAATCAGCCCCAGCATTTT. The entire variable domain, with the rest obtained from reference TRBV7-6 and TRBJ1-5, is as follows: GAGVSQSPRYKVTKRGQDVALRCDPISGHVSLYWYRQALGQGPEFLTYFNYEAQQDKSGLPNDRFSAERPEGSISTLTIQRTEQRDSAMYRCASSLLQGNSNQPQHFGDGTRLSIL.

V usage is TRBV2 and J usage is TRBJ2-2; TRBD2 aligns across 9 bases. CDR1 SNHLY and CDR2 FYNNEI come from the germline V gene. CDR3 length: 14 amino acids. The V gene end was trimmed by 10 bases and the J gene end by 7 bases; junction bases not matched to a gene: 10. CDR3 sequence: CATQREATHGELFF. The CDR3 DNA follows: TGTGCCACTCAGCGGGAGGCAACCCACGGGGAGCTGTTTTTT.

The chain recombines TRBV7-6 with TRBJ2-5, with 8 bases lining up with TRBD2. Germline V gene data show CDR1 as SGHVS and CDR2 as FNYEAQ. With 1 base clipped from V and 4 bases from J, the junction kept 5 bases outside the gene matches. CDR3 length: 15 residues. CDR3 coding DNA: TGTGCCAGCAGCTTAGGGGCGCGGGAGGTAGAGACCCAGTACTTC. The encoded protein is CASSLGAREVETQYF.

This chain joins TRBV7-3 and TRBJ2-1; 8 nucleotides line up with TRBD2. With V trimmed by 6 bases and J by 7 bases, 11 bases remained unmatched. Germline CDR1 and CDR2: SGHTA and FQGTGA. The CDR3 extends over 15 amino acids. The CDR3 DNA reads as TGTGCCAGCAGTCACACTGCGGGAGGTATGAATGAGCAGTTCTTC. Translated, it gives CASSHTAGGMNEQFF.

CDR3 DNA: TGTGCCACCAGCAGAGATCGGCTAGCGGGAGGGTTTCAAGAGACCCAGTACTTC. As protein: CATSRDRLAGGFQETQYF. The genes are TRBV15 and TRBJ2-5; 12 nucleotides match TRBD2. CDR1 is LNHNV, CDR2 YYDKDF, per germline (reference sequence). J lost 2 bases, V lost 0 bases, and 7 bases had no gene match. The CDR3 extends over 18 amino acids.

This clone was observed at least ten times. The chain combines TRBV30 with TRBJ2-7; D gene uncertain. Germline CDR1 GTSNPN, CDR2 SVGIG (reference sequence). The V end lost 4 bases, the J end lost 6 bases, and 10 bases lay between the germline ends. The CDR3 sequence is 11 residues long. The CDR3 bases are TGTGCCTGGAACCTAGGTTCCGAGCAGTACTTC. Its protein product is CAWNLGSEQYF.